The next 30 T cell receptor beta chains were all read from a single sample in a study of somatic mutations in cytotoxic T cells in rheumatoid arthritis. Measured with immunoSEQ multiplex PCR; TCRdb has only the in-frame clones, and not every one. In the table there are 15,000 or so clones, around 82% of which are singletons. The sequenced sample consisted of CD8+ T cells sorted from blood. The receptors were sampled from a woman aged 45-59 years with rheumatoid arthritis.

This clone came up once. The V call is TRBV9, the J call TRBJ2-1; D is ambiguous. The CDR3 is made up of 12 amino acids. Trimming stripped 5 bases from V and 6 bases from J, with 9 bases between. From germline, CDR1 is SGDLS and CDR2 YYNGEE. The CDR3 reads CASSPHLNEQFF. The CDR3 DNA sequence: TGTGCCAGCAGTCCGCATCTCAATGAGCAGTTCTTC.

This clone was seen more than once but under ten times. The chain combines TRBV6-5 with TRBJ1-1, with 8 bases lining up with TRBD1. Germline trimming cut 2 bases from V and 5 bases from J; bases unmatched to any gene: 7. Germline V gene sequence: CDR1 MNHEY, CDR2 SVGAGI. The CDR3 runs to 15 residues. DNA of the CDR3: TGTGCCAGCAGTTACGGACAGGGTTTTAGAACTGAAGCTTTCTTT. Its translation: CASSYGQGFRTEAFF.

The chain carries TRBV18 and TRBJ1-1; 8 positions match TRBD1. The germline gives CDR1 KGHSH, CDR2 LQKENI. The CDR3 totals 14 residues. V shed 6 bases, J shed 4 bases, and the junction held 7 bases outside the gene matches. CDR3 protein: CASSIQGDVTEAFF. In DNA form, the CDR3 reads TGTGCCAGCTCGATACAGGGGGACGTCACTGAAGCTTTCTTT.

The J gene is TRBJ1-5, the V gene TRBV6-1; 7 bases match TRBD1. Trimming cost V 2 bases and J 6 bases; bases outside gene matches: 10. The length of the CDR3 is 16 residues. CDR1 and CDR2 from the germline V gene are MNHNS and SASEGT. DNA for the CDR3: TGTGCCAGCAGTGAATCTTATAGGGACAGTTTTCAGCCCCAGCATTTT. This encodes CASSESYRDSFQPQHF.

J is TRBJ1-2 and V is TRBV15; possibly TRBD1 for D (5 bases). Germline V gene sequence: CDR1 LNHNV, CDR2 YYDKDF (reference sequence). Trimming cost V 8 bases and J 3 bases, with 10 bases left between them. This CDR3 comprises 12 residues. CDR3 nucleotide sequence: TGTGCCACCGGAGGGGATTACTATGGCTACACCTTC. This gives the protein CATGGDYYGYTF.

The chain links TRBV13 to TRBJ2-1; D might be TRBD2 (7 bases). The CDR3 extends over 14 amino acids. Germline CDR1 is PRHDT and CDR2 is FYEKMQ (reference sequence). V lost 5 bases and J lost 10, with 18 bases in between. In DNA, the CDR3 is TGTGCCAGCAGCCTGGGGACTGGGGGGGCAGAGCAGTTCTTC. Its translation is CASSLGTGGAEQFF.

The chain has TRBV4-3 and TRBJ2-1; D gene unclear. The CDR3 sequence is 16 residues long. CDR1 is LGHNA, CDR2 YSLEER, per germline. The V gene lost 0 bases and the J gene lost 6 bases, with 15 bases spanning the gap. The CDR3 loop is CASSQEHSWDPNEQFF. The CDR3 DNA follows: TGCGCCAGCAGCCAAGAACATTCCTGGGATCCCAATGAGCAGTTCTTC.

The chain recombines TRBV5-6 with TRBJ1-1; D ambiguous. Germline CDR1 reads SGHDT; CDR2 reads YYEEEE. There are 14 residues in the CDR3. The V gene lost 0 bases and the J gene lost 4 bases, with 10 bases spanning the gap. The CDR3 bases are TGTGCCAGCAGCTTGGGCGGGTTCGGCACTGAAGCTTTCTTT. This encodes CASSLGGFGTEAFF. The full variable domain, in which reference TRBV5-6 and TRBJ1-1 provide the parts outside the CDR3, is DAGVTQSPTHLIKTRGQQVTLRCSPKSGHDTVSWYQQALGQGPQFIFQYYEEEERQRGNFPDRFSGHQFPNYSSELNVNALLLGDSALYLCASSLGGFGTEAFFGQGTRLTVV.

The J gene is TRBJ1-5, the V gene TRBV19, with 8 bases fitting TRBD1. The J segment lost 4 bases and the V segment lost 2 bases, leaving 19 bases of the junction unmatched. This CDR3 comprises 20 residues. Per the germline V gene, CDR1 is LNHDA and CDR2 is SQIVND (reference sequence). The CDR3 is CASSIPPGSGGLGANQPQHF. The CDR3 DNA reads TGTGCCAGTAGTATACCACCCGGGTCAGGGGGCCTGGGAGCTAATCAGCCCCAGCATTTT.

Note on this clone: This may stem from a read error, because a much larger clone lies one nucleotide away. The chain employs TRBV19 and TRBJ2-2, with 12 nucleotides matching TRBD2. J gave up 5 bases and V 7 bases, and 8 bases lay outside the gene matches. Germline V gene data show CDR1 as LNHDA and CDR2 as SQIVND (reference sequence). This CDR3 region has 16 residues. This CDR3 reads CASNKLAGGQTGELFF. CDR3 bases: TGTGCCAGTAATAAACTAGCGGGGGGCCAGACCGGGGAGCTGTTTTTT. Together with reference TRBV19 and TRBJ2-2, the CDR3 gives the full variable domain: DGGITQSPKYLFRKEGQNVTLSCEQNLNHDAMYWYRQDPGQGLRLIYYSQIVNDFQKGDIAEGYSVSREKKESFPLTVTSAQKNPTAFYLCASNKLAGGQTGELFFGEGSRLTVL.

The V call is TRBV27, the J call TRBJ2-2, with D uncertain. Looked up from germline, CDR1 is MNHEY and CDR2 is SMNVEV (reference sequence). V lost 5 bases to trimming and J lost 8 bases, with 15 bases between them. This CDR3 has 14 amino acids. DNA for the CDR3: TGTGCCAGCAGTATCCGGGCCCTCGGGGGGGAGCTGTTTTTT. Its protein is CASSIRALGGELFF.

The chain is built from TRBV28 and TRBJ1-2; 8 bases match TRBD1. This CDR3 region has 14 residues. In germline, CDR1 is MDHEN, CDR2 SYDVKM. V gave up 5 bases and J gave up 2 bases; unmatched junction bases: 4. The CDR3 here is CASSSQGANYGYTF. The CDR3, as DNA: TGTGCCAGCAGTAGCCAGGGGGCAAACTATGGCTACACCTTC.

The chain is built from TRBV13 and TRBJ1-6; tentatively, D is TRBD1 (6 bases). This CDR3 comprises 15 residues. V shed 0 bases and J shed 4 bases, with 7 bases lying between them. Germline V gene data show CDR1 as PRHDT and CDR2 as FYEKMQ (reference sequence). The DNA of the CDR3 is TGTGCCAGCAGCTTAGGCCAGGGGTATAATTCACCCCTCCACTTT. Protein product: CASSLGQGYNSPLHF. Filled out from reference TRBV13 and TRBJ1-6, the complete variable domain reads AAGVIQSPRHLIKEKRETATLKCYPIPRHDTVYWYQQGPGQDPQFLISFYEKMQSDKGSIPDRFSAQQFSDYHSELNMSSLELGDSALYFCASSLGQGYNSPLHFGNGTRLTVT.

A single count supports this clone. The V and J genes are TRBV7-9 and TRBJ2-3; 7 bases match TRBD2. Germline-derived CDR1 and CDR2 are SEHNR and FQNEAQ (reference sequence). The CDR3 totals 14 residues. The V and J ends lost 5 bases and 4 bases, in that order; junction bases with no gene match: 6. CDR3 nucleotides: TGTGCCAGCAGCGGGGGGGGTACTTCAGATACGCAGTATTTT. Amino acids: CASSGGGTSDTQYF.

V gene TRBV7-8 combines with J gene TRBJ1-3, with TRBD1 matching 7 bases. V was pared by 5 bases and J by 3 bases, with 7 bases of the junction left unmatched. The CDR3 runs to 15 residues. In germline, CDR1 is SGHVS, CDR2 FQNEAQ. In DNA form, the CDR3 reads TGTGCCAGCAGCAAAAGGGGGCAGGGTGGAAACACCATATATTTT. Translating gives CASSKRGQGGNTIYF.

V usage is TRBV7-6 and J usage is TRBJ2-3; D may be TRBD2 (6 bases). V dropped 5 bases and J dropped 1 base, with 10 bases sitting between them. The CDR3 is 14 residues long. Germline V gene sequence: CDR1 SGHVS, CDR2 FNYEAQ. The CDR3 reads CASSASSGTDTQYF. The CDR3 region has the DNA TGTGCCAGCAGCGCTTCTAGCGGCACAGATACGCAGTATTTT.

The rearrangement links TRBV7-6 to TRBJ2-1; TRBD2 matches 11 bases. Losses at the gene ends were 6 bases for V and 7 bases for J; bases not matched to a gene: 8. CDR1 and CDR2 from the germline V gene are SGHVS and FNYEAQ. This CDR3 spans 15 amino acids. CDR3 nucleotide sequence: TGTGCCAGCAGTTCAACTAGCGGGAGCCTTAATGAGCAGTTCTTC. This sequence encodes CASSSTSGSLNEQFF.

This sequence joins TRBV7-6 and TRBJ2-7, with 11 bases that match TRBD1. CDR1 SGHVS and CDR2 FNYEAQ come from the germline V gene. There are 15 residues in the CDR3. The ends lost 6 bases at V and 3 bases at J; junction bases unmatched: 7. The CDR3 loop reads CASRQGTGGIYEQYF. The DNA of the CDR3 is TGTGCCAGCAGACAGGGGACAGGGGGGATCTACGAGCAGTACTTC. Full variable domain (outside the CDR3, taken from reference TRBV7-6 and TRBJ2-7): GAGVSQSPRYKVTKRGQDVALRCDPISGHVSLYWYRQALGQGPEFLTYFNYEAQQDKSGLPNDRFSAERPEGSISTLTIQRTEQRDSAMYRCASRQGTGGIYEQYFGPGTRLTVT.

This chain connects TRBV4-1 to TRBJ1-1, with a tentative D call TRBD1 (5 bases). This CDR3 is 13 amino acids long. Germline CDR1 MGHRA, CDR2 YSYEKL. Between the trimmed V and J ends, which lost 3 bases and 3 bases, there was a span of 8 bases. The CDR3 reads CASSQGVDTEAFF. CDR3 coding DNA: TGCGCCAGCAGCCAGGGGGTAGACACTGAAGCTTTCTTT.

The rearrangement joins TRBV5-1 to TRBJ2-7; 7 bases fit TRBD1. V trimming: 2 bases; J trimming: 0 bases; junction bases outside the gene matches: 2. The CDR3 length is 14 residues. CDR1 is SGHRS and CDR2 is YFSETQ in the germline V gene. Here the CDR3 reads CASSFDRDSYEQYF. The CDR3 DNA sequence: TGCGCCAGCAGCTTCGACAGGGACTCCTACGAGCAGTACTTC.

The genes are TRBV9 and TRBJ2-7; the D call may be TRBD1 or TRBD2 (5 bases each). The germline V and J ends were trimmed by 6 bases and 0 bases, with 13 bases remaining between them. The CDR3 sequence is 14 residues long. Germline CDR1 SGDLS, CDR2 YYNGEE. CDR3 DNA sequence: TGTGCCAGCACCTTCGGGACCCGCTCCTACGAGCAGTACTTC. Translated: CASTFGTRSYEQYF. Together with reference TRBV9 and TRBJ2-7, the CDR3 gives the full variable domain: DSGVTQTPKHLITATGQRVTLRCSPRSGDLSVYWYQQSLDQGLQFLIQYYNGEERAKGNILERFSAQQFPDLHSELNLSSLELGDSALYFCASTFGTRSYEQYFGPGTRLTVT.

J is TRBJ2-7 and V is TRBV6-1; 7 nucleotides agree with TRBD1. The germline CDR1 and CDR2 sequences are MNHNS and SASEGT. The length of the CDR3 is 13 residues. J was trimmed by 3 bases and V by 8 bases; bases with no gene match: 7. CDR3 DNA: TGTGCCAGCCGAGACAGGGTTCTCTACGAGCAGTACTTC. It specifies CASRDRVLYEQYF.

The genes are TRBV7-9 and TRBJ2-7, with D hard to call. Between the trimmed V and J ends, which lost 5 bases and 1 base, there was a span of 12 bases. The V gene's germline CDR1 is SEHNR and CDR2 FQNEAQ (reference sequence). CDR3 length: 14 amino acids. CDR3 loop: CASSGWTASYEQYF. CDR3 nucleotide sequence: TGTGCCAGCAGCGGCTGGACGGCTTCCTACGAGCAGTACTTC.

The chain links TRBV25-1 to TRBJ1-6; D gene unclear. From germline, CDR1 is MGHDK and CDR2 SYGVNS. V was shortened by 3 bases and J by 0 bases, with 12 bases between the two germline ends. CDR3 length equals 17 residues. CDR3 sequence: CASSEGSESSYNSPLHF. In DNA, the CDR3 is TGTGCCAGCAGTGAGGGCTCCGAGAGCTCCTATAATTCACCCCTCCACTTT.

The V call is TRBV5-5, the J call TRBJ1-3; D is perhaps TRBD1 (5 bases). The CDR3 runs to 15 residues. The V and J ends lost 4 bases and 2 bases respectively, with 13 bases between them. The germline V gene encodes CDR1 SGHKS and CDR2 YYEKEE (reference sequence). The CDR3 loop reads CASSPGRRTGNTIYF. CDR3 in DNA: TGTGCCAGCAGCCCGGGACGGAGGACTGGAAACACCATATATTTT.

CDR3 in amino acids: CASSPGGSTDTQYF. The CDR3, as DNA: TGCGCCAGCAGCCCTGGGGGGTCCACAGATACGCAGTATTTT. The gene calls are TRBV5-1 and TRBJ2-3; tentative D call: TRBD2 (6 bases). The CDR3 contains 14 residues. Germline V CDR1 and CDR2: SGHRS, YFSETQ. V gave up 4 bases and J gave up 2 bases, with 11 bases separating them. Supplemented by reference TRBV5-1 and TRBJ2-3, the full variable domain reads KAGVTQTPRYLIKTRGQQVTLSCSPISGHRSVSWYQQTPGQGLQFLFEYFSETQRNKGNFPGRFSGRQFSNSRSEMNVSTLELGDSALYLCASSPGGSTDTQYFGPGTRLTVL.

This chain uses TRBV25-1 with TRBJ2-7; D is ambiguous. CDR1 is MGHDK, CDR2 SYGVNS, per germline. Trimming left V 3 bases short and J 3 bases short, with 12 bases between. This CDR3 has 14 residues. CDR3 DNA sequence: TGTGCCAGCAGTGAGTCTTCACTCTACTACGAGCAGTACTTC. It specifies CASSESSLYYEQYF.

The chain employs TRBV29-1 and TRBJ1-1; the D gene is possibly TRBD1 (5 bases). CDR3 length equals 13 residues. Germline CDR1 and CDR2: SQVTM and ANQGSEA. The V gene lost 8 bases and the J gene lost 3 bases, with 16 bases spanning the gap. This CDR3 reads CSSPGTGHTEAFF. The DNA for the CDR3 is TGCAGCTCCCCAGGGACCGGTCACACTGAAGCTTTCTTT.

CDR3 protein: CASSLSNTEAFF. The DNA for the CDR3 is TGTGCCAGCAGCTTGTCAAACACTGAAGCTTTCTTT. J is TRBJ1-1 and V is TRBV5-5, with D uncertain. Germline V gives CDR1 SGHKS, CDR2 YYEKEE (reference sequence). CDR3 length: 12 residues. V was shortened by 1 base and J by 2 bases, with 3 bases between the two germline ends.

CDR3 nucleotides: TGTGCCAGCTCTACTAGCGGACGCAATGAGCAGTTCTTC. Amino acids: CASSTSGRNEQFF. The V and J genes are TRBV6-5 and TRBJ2-1, with 8 bases matching TRBD2. The CDR3 has 13 amino acids. The V gene end was trimmed by 8 bases and the J gene end by 6 bases; junction bases not matched to a gene: 6. Looked up from germline, CDR1 is MNHEY and CDR2 is SVGAGI.